This entry concerns a single TCR beta chain. Its antigen is unknown. The record originates from a study of T cell repertoires in cytomegalovirus infection. Whole-study context: A matching HLA type, together with CMV infection, was signaled by public TCR beta signatures. Whole-study findings and limits: Cumulated frequencies of public TCR beta families served to identify carriers of CMV plus the relevant HLA. Ex vivo, HLA-C-restricted CMV-specific TCR beta clonotypes prevailed over the rest of the response.

TCRdb reprocessed the reads via MiXCR and lists one record per CDR3 protein. The sample lists under 850,000 distinct CDR3 sequences; 35% to 45% were seen once. Trimming cost V 0 bases and J 10 bases, with 20 bases left between them. The CDR3 length is 17 residues. The germline CDR1 and CDR2 sequences are SGHDT and YYEEEE. This TCR derives from a human donor in good health (CMV status not recorded). Some clones in this sample may be carry-over from other donors' samples. The material sequenced was PBMCs. This chain connects TRBV5-6 to TRBJ1-6; possibly TRBD1 for D (5 bases). The CDR3 sequence: CASSLVATDSPRSPLHF. CDR3 in DNA: TGTGCCAGCAGCTTGGTAGCGACAGACTCCCCTAGGTCACCCCTCCACTTT.